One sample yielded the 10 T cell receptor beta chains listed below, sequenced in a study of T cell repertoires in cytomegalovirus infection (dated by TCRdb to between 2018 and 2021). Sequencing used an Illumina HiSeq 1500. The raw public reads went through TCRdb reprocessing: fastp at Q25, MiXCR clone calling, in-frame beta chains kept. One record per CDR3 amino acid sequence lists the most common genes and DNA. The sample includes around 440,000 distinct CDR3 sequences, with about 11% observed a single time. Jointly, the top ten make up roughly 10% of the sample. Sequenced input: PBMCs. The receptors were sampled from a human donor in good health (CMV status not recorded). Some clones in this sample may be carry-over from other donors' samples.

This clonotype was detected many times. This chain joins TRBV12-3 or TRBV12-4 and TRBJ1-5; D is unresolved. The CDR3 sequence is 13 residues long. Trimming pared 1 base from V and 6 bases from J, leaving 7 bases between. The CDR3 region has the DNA TGTGCCAGCAGTTTAGGGCATGGTCAGCCCCAGCATTTT. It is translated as CASSLGHGQPQHF.

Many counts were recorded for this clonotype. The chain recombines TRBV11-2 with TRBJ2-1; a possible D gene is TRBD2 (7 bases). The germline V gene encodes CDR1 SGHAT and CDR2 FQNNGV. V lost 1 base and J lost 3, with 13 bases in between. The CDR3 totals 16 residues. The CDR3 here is CASSLVGRGDYNEQFF. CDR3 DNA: TGTGCCAGCAGCTTAGTGGGGAGGGGGGACTACAATGAGCAGTTCTTC.

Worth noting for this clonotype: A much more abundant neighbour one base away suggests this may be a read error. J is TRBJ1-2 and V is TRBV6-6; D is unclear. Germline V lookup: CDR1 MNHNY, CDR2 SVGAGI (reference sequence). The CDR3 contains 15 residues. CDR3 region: CASSYSATATYSYTF. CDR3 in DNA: TGTGCCAGCAGTTACTCGGCTACAGCCACCTATAGCTACACCTTC.

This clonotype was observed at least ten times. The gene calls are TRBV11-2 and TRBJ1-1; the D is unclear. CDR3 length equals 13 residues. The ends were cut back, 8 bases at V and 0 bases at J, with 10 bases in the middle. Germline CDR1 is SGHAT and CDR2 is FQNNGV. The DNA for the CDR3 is TGTGCCAGCCGGTCTATCATGAACACTGAAGCTTTCTTT. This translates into CASRSIMNTEAFF.

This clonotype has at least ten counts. The CDR3 spells CASSLGGTSGRVAQFF. CDR3 DNA sequence: TGTGCCAGCAGCTTAGGAGGGACTAGCGGGAGAGTAGCACAGTTCTTC. The chain joins TRBV7-2 to TRBJ2-1; TRBD2 agrees at 14 bases. The CDR3 is made up of 16 amino acids. In germline, CDR1 is SGHTA, CDR2 FQGNSA. The trim removed 1 base at V and 13 bases at J, leaving 9 bases unmatched.

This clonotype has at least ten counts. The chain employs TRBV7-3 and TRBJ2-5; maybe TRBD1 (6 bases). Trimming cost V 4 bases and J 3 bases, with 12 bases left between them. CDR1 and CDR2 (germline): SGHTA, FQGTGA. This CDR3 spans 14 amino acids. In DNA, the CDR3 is TGTGCCAGCAGCTCTGCGGACAGAAAAGAGACCCAGTACTTC. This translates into CASSSADRKETQYF.

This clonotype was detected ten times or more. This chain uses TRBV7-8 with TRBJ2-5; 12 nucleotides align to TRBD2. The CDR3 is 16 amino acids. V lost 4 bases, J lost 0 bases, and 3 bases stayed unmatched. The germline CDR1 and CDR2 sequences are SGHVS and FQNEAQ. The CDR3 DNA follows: TGTGCCAGCAGCTCCAGACTAGCGGGAGACCAAGAGACCCAGTACTTC. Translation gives CASSSRLAGDQETQYF.

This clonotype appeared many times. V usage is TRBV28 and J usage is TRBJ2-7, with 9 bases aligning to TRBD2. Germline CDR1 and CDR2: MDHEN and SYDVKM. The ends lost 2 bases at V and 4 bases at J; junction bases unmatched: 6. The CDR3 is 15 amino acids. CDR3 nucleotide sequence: TGTGCCAGCAGTTTAGGTAGCGGGAGACGGTACGAGCAGTACTTC. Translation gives CASSLGSGRRYEQYF.

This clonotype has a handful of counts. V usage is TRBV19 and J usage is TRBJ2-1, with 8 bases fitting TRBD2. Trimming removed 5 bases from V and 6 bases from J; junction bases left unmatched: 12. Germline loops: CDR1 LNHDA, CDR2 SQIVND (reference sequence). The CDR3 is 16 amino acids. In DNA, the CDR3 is TGTGCCAGTAGTTCCCGGGGGGGCGGGGGCCTCAATGAGCAGTTCTTC. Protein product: CASSSRGGGGLNEQFF.

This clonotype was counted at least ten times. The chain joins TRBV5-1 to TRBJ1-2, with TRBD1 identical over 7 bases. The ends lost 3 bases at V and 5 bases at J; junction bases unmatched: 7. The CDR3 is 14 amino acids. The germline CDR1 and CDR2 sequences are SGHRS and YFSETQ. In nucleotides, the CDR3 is TGCGCCAGCAGCTGGTCCGGGACAGAGTATGGCTACACCTTC. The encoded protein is CASSWSGTEYGYTF.